This T cell receptor beta chain was identified during a study of blood T cell repertoires in COVID-19. Study as a whole: The study drew acute and convalescent COVID-19 samples from the United States, Italy and Spain. Sample material is recorded as cDNA or gDNA derived from T cells, B-cell-depleted T cells, or PBMCs.

After removal of 1 base from V and 5 bases from J, the junction contained 3 bases not matched to a gene. CDR3 length: 15 amino acids. Looked up from germline, CDR1 is SGHAT and CDR2 is FQNNGV. Authors' processing steps: The assay estimated nucleated cells by amplifying reference gene primers. TCRdb's table, derived via immunoSEQ multiplex PCR, lists solely in-frame clones and lacks some. V, J and clone size are those of that table, while D and trimming were read from the DNA. The sample yields about 220,000 clones, around three quarters seen once. The chain carries TRBV11-2 and TRBJ2-5, with TRBD1 matching 11 bases. Sequencing was done on a sample of peripheral blood. The TCR sequence derives from a woman aged 70 to 79 with acute or convalescent COVID-19. The DNA of the CDR3 is TGTGCCAGCAGCTTAGGGACAGGGGGCACGGAGACCCAGTACTTC. Translated: CASSLGTGGTETQYF.